This T cell receptor beta chain was sequenced for a study of T cells after yellow fever vaccination. Study-wide context: When fractions had low cell numbers, they were prepared with SMART-Seq v4 Ultra Low Input.

Template switching by 5'RACE produced TCR cDNA, adding a universal primer site and UMIs. Each CDR3 protein is one row after TCRdb ran MiXCR on the 5' RACE reads. The repertoire holds under 600,000 distinct CDR3 sequences, with around a fifth as singletons. V gave up 4 bases and J gave up 0 bases, with 9 bases separating them. Germline CDR1 reads LGHDT; CDR2 reads YNNKEL (reference sequence). The CDR3 extends over 15 amino acids. Study-wide results and caveats: Primary-vaccination clones mostly resurfaced post-booster (just under 98% CD4, about 87% CD8). Only a small proportion of the clonotypes turned up in both the CD4 and the CD8 compartments, likely arising from convergent recombination.

This clonotype came up many times. Its target is unknown. Sequences were derived from PBMCs, sampled roughly 23 days after the first yellow fever vaccination. The rearrangement links TRBV3-1 to TRBJ2-2; D is unclear. The receptor was isolated from a man in his late teens or twenties who received the YFV17D yellow fever vaccine. CDR3 DNA sequence: TGTGCCAGCAGCCGGGGTGAGGCGAACACCGGGGAGCTGTTTTTT. Its protein is CASSRGEANTGELFF.